The 24 T cell receptor beta chains given below trace back to one sample, sequenced in a study of spatial heterogeneity in lung cancer. TCRdb called the 5' RACE reads again in MiXCR, with one record for every CDR3 protein. The table has about 92,000 distinct CDR3 sequences, more than 10% seen once; the top ten hold under 50%. Time point denoted: sample taken at primary tumor resection. The source material was PBMCs, sampled at surgery. The receptors were gathered from a male donor with early-stage non-small cell lung cancer.

This clonotype appeared a few times. The V gene is TRBV12-3 or TRBV12-4, the J gene TRBJ2-3, with a weak D call TRBD2 (6 bases). CDR3 length equals 14 residues. V lost 6 bases, J lost 4 bases, and 14 bases lay in between. The CDR3 nucleotides read TGTGCCAGCAGCTCGGGAGATTCGGCAGATACGCAGTATTTT. Its translation is CASSSGDSADTQYF.

Only a few counts were recorded for this clonotype. This rearrangement joins TRBV7-2 to TRBJ2-1; 7 bases agree with TRBD1. Trimming took 5 bases from V and 4 from J; bases not matched to a gene: 8. The CDR3 extends over 15 amino acids. Looked up from germline, CDR1 is SGHTA and CDR2 is FQGNSA. The CDR3 nucleotides read TGTGCCAGCAGCCGAAACAGGGGATTGTACAATGAGCAGTTCTTC. Encoded protein: CASSRNRGLYNEQFF.

This clonotype came up a few times. J is TRBJ2-1 and V is TRBV11-2; 9 bases are a match to TRBD2. This CDR3 is built from 16 residues. Germline V gives CDR1 SGHAT, CDR2 FQNNGV. The ends lost 3 bases at V and 0 bases at J; junction bases unmatched: 3. CDR3: CASSFGSGSSYNEQFF. CDR3 nucleotides: TGTGCCAGCAGCTTTGGTAGCGGGAGCTCCTACAATGAGCAGTTCTTC. Full variable domain (outside the CDR3, taken from reference TRBV11-2 and TRBJ2-1): EAGVAQSPRYKIIEKRQSVAFWCNPISGHATLYWYQQILGQGPKLLIQFQNNGVVDDSQLPKDRFSAERLKGVDSTLKIQPAKLEDSAVYLCASSFGSGSSYNEQFFGPGTRLTVL.

This clonotype is deemed medium-sized. A read error may account for a junction end that differs from germline. The rearrangement links TRBV7-2 to TRBJ2-1; D may match TRBD1 or TRBD2 (6 bases each). Germline V gene lookup returns CDR1 SGHTA and CDR2 FQGNSA. This CDR3 is built from 15 residues. The CDR3 DNA reads TGTGCCAGCAGCTTAGGACTAGGGGGGTACAGTGAGCAGTTCTTC. Protein product: CASSLGLGGYSEQFF.

This clonotype was counted between two and nine times. The CDR3 here is CAWSWGGYSYEQYF. The CDR3 DNA reads TGTGCCTGGAGTTGGGGCGGTTACTCCTACGAGCAGTACTTC. The V gene is TRBV30, the J gene TRBJ2-7, with D tentatively TRBD1 (5 bases). The CDR3 consists of 14 residues. Trimming removed 2 bases from V and 0 bases from J, with 11 bases in between. Germline CDR1 and CDR2: GTSNPN and SVGIG (reference sequence).

The sample holds many counts of this clonotype. The chain is built from TRBV6-5 and TRBJ2-1, with 7 bases aligning to TRBD2. The CDR3 runs to 16 residues. J lost 0 bases, V lost 4 bases, and 6 bases had no gene match. Germline lookup yields CDR1 MNHEY and CDR2 SVGAGI. The CDR3 DNA reads as TGTGCCAGCAGTTCCAGGACTAGAAGCTCCTACAATGAGCAGTTCTTC. Translating gives CASSSRTRSSYNEQFF.

This chain links TRBV2 with TRBJ1-2, with a weak D call TRBD1 (5 bases). V lost 5 bases to trimming and J lost 8 bases, with 15 bases between them. The CDR3 is 13 amino acids. Germline CDR1 SNHLY, CDR2 FYNNEI. CDR3 sequence: CASSFPRESGYTF. In nucleotides, the CDR3 is TGTGCCAGCAGTTTTCCCAGGGAATCGGGCTACACCTTC.

This clonotype was observed a few times. V usage is TRBV7-2 and J usage is TRBJ2-3; a weak D match, TRBD1 (6 bases). The germline V gene has CDR1 SGHTA and CDR2 FQGNSA. This CDR3 contains 14 residues. V lost 6 bases, J lost 4 bases, and 14 bases lay in between. CDR3 sequence (DNA): TGTGCCAGCAGAAGGGACCAGGGGCCAGATACGCAGTATTTT. Translation gives CASRRDQGPDTQYF.

The gene calls are TRBV6-4 and TRBJ2-1; no firm D call. V lost 0 bases, J lost 8 bases, and 11 bases lay in between. Germline-derived CDR1 and CDR2 are MRHNA and SNTAGT. This CDR3 is built from 14 residues. CDR3 amino acids: CASSDSRRSDEQFF. In DNA, the CDR3 is TGTGCCAGCAGTGACTCGAGACGCTCAGATGAGCAGTTCTTC.

There are many counts of this clonotype. V gene TRBV10-3 combines with J gene TRBJ2-1; D is undetermined. CDR1 and CDR2 (germline): ENHRY, SYGVKD. The V end was cut by 2 bases, the J end by 4 bases, with 3 bases between. This CDR3 comprises 12 residues. Here the CDR3 reads CAISEEYNEQFF. In DNA form, the CDR3 reads TGTGCCATCAGTGAGGAATACAATGAGCAGTTCTTC.

This clonotype was observed a few times. The genes are TRBV29-1 and TRBJ2-6; no definite D call. CDR1 and CDR2 from the germline V gene are SQVTM and ANQGSEA. V shed 6 bases and J shed 2 bases, with 11 bases lying between them. The CDR3 has 14 residues. For the CDR3, the DNA is TGCAGCGTCCAGGACGGAGCTGGGGCCAACGTCCTGACTTTC. It encodes CSVQDGAGANVLTF. The variable domain in full, completed from reference TRBV29-1 and TRBJ2-6, reads SAVISQKPSRDICQRGTSLTIQCQVDSQVTMMFWYRQQPGQSLTLIATANQGSEATYESGFVIDKFPISRPNLTFSTLTVSNMSPEDSSIYLCSVQDGAGANVLTFGAGSRLTVL.

The V gene is TRBV28, the J gene TRBJ2-7, with TRBD1 matching over 7 bases. Per germline, CDR1 MDHEN and CDR2 SYDVKM. This CDR3 region has 16 residues. V trimming: 3 bases; J trimming: 8 bases; junction bases outside the gene matches: 16. The DNA of the CDR3 is TGTGCCAGCAGTTTTCCGGGACAGATTAGAGGTACGCAGCAGTACTTC. As protein: CASSFPGQIRGTQQYF.

This clonotype has just a few counts. The chain couples TRBV5-1 to TRBJ2-7; TRBD1 is a possible D gene (6 bases). The CDR3 is 16 amino acids. Trimming left V 3 bases short and J 3 bases short, with 19 bases between. The germline V gene encodes CDR1 SGHRS and CDR2 YFSETQ. The CDR3 nucleotides are TGCGCCAGCAGCTGGGGACAACCAAATTGGGGCTACGAGCAGTACTTC. It specifies CASSWGQPNWGYEQYF.

This clonotype was counted at least ten times. The V gene is TRBV12-3 or TRBV12-4, the J gene TRBJ2-7, with a tentative D call TRBD2 (5 bases). The CDR3 is 12 residues long. V shed 3 bases and J shed 7 bases, with 10 bases lying between them. The CDR3 region is CASSFRRLEQYF. In nucleotides, the CDR3 is TGTGCCAGCAGTTTCAGGAGGCTAGAGCAGTACTTC.

The V call is TRBV5-1, the J call TRBJ2-7; 8 bases are a match to TRBD1. This CDR3 contains 14 residues. The germline CDR1 and CDR2 sequences are SGHRS and YFSETQ. V lost 6 bases, J lost 5 bases, and 10 bases stayed unmatched. As DNA, the CDR3 is TGCGCCAGCATGAGACGACAGGGGTCCCACGAGCAGTACTTC. Its translation: CASMRRQGSHEQYF.

This clonotype was seen only a few times. The gene calls are TRBV29-1 and TRBJ1-1, with 9 positions matching TRBD1. V dropped 7 bases and J dropped 3; count of bases not matched to a gene: 6. This CDR3 is 13 amino acids long. Looked up from germline, CDR1 is SQVTM and CDR2 is ANQGSEA. In DNA, the CDR3 is TGCAGCGCCGGACAGGGGTCGGACACTGAAGCTTTCTTT. It translates to CSAGQGSDTEAFF. The variable domain in full, with the rest retrieved from reference TRBV29-1 and TRBJ1-1, is SAVISQKPSRDICQRGTSLTIQCQVDSQVTMMFWYRQQPGQSLTLIATANQGSEATYESGFVIDKFPISRPNLTFSTLTVSNMSPEDSSIYLCSAGQGSDTEAFFGQGTRLTVV.

This clonotype came up a few times. This chain uses TRBV6-2 or TRBV6-3 with TRBJ2-2; TRBD2 matches at 9 bases. The CDR3 is 16 amino acids. The V gene end was trimmed by 6 bases and the J gene end by 2 bases; junction bases not matched to a gene: 7. Germline values: CDR1 MNHEY, CDR2 SVGEGT. The CDR3 coding sequence is TGTGCCAGCAGCAGAAGCGGGGGGAGCAACACCGGGGAGCTGTTTTTT. It encodes CASSRSGGSNTGELFF.

This clonotype occurred a few times. This chain connects TRBV7-2 to TRBJ2-3; D tentatively reads TRBD1 or TRBD2 (6 bases each). Germline assignment: CDR1 SGHTA and CDR2 FQGNSA. The V and J ends lost 3 bases and 2 bases respectively, with 12 bases between them. The CDR3 is made up of 15 amino acids. CDR3 loop: CASSFFGGNTDTQYF. CDR3 nucleotides: TGTGCCAGCAGCTTTTTCGGGGGCAACACAGATACGCAGTATTTT.

In this sample, this clonotype turned up a few times. V and J are TRBV30 and TRBJ1-1, with unresolved D. The CDR3 contains 13 residues. Trimming pared 5 bases from V and 4 bases from J, leaving 14 bases between. Germline V gene data show CDR1 as GTSNPN and CDR2 as SVGIG (reference sequence). This CDR3 is CAWDKALGTEAFF. CDR3 sequence (DNA): TGTGCCTGGGATAAGGCCTTGGGCACTGAAGCTTTCTTT.

The CDR3 region is CASSRYGEETQYF. The CDR3, as DNA: TGTGCCAGCAGCCGCTACGGGGAGGAGACCCAGTACTTC. This chain links TRBV14 with TRBJ2-5, with D tentatively TRBD2 (5 bases). V lost 4 bases to trimming and J lost 5 bases, with 11 bases between them. The CDR3 consists of 13 residues. Germline CDR1 SGHDN, CDR2 FVKESK. Supplemented by reference TRBV14 and TRBJ2-5, the full variable domain reads EAGVTQFPSHSVIEKGQTVTLRCDPISGHDNLYWYRRVMGKEIKFLLHFVKESKQDESGMPNNRFLAERTGGTYSTLKVQPAELEDSGVYFCASSRYGEETQYFGPGTRLLVL.

The chain joins TRBV20-1 to TRBJ2-5; D possibly uses TRBD1 or TRBD2 (6 bases each). This CDR3 has 15 residues. Trimming stripped 0 bases from V and 7 bases from J, with 18 bases between. CDR1 and CDR2 (germline): DFQATT, SNEGSKA (reference sequence). The DNA of the CDR3 is TGCAGTGCTAGAGATGAAGGGGGGATATCAGGGACCCAGTACTTC. Translation gives CSARDEGGISGTQYF.

This clonotype was seen ten or more times. This chain connects TRBV12-3 or TRBV12-4 to TRBJ1-5, with D possibly matching TRBD1 (6 bases). Trimming removed 6 bases at V and 4 bases at J, with 13 bases between. The CDR3 loop spans 14 amino acids. The CDR3 sequence: CASRSRTANQPQHF. In DNA form, the CDR3 reads TGTGCCAGCAGGAGCCGGACAGCTAATCAGCCCCAGCATTTT.

V usage is TRBV10-3 and J usage is TRBJ1-5; 7 bases map to TRBD1. The V and J ends lost 4 bases and 3 bases, in that order; junction bases with no gene match: 3. This CDR3 is 14 amino acids long. Per the germline V gene, CDR1 is ENHRY and CDR2 is SYGVKD. CDR3: CAISGQGPNQPQHF. CDR3 nucleotide sequence: TGTGCCATCAGTGGACAGGGCCCCAATCAGCCCCAGCATTTT.

The rearrangement links TRBV5-1 to TRBJ2-7, with 8 bases fitting TRBD2. Germline V gives CDR1 SGHRS, CDR2 YFSETQ. The CDR3 extends over 14 amino acids. J gave up 7 bases and V 2 bases, and 8 bases lay outside the gene matches. CDR3 protein: CASSLPGLGSEQYF. The CDR3 DNA follows: TGCGCCAGCAGCTTACCGGGACTAGGTTCGGAGCAGTACTTC.